This T cell receptor beta chain is from a study of T-cell memory formation after mild COVID-19. Study-level points and caveats: Second-wave clones peaking on day 37 lacked confirmed SARS-CoV-2 specificity. Clones shrinking between day 15 and 85 showed a balanced CD4/CD8 split, and those that grew later tilted toward CD4+.

Concerning this clonotype: Its specificity is unknown.

Sample barcodes and UMIs were carried by the TCR alpha and TCR beta cDNA libraries that 5'RACE generated with constant-segment primers. Each CDR3 protein gets one entry after TCRdb re-called the 5' RACE reads with MiXCR. Here the sample spans approximately 410,000 distinct CDR3 sequences, 20% to 25% being singletons. This CDR3 comprises 15 residues. The V gene lost 3 bases and the J gene lost 0 bases, with 11 bases spanning the gap. Germline V gene data show CDR1 as LNHDA and CDR2 as SQIVND (reference sequence). The chain carries TRBV19 and TRBJ1-1, with D uncertain. This TCR came from an adult woman who had mild COVID-19 (a few samples of this study predate the infection). Cell type and time point are not known. The sample consisted of PBMCs or a T cell subset sorted from them (not recorded which). The CDR3 protein is CASSIIPGMNTEAFF. CDR3 DNA sequence: TGTGCCAGTAGTATCATCCCGGGGATGAACACTGAAGCTTTCTTT.